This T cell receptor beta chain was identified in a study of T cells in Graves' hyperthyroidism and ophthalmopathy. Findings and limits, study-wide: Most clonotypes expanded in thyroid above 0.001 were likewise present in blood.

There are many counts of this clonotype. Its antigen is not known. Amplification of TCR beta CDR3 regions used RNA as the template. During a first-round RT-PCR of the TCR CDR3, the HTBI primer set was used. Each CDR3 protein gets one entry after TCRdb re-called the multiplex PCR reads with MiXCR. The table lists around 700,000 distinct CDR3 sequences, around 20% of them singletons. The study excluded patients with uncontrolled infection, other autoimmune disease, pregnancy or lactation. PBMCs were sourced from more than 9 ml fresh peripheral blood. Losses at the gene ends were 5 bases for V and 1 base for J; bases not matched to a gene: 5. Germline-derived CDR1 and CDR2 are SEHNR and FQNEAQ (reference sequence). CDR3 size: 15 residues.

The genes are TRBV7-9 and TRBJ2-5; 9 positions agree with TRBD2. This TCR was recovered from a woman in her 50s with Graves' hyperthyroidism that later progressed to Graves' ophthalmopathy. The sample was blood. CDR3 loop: CASSRGAGGQETQYF. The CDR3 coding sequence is TGTGCCAGCAGCCGTGGAGCGGGGGGCCAAGAGACCCAGTACTTC.